This T cell receptor beta chain is from a study of vaccination and CD4 T cells after COVID-19. Study overall: Following dose two, a median approximately 75 days (range 14 to 241) passed before post-vaccine samples were taken.

The Oncomine TCR Beta short-read assay sequenced DNA from cultured CD4+ T cells. Via MiXCR, TCRdb re-called the PCR reads, giving one row per CDR3 protein. This sample has some 20,000 distinct CDR3 sequences, with roughly 43% found just once. This clonotype was seen more than once but under ten times. Its antigen remains unknown. The V gene's germline CDR1 is KGHDR and CDR2 SFDVKD. The CDR3 runs 11 residues. V was shortened by 5 bases and J by 7 bases, with 7 bases between the two germline ends. Treatment indicated: approximately 9-day PBMC culture with coronavirus spike peptide pools or control peptides (ViraFEST assay). PBMCs were cultured at two million per well with roughly 10 IU/ml IL-2 and about 10 ug/ml peptide pools.

The chain joins TRBV24-1 to TRBJ1-2, with D hard to call. The receptor was derived from a human donor who had recovered from COVID-19. This sample comprised CD4+ T cells from blood, cultured in vitro, obtained after SARS-CoV-2 vaccination. CDR3 in DNA: TGTGCCACCAGTGTTGGGTTTGGCTACACCTTC. Amino acids: CATSVGFGYTF.